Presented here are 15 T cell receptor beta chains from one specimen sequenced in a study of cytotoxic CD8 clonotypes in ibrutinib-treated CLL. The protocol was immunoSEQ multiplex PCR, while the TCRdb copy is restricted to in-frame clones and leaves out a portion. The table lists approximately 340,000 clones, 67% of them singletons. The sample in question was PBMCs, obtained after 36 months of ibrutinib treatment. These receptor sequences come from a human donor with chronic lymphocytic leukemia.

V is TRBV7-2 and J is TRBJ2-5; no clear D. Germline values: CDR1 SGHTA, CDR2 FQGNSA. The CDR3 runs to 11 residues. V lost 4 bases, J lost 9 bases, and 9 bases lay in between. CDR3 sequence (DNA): TGTGCCAGCAGCTCCGGTCAGTCCCAGTACTTC. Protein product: CASSSGQSQYF. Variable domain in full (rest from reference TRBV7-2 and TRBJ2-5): GAGVSQSPSNKVTEKGKDVELRCDPISGHTALYWYRQSLGQGLEFLIYFQGNSAPDKSGLPSDRFSAERTGGSVSTLTIQRTQQEDSAVYLCASSSGQSQYFGPGTRLLVL.

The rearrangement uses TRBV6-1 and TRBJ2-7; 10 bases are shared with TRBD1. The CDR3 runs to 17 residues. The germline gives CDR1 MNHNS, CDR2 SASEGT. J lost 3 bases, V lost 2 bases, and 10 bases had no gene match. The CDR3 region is CASSENSWTGGHYEQYF. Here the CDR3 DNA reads TGTGCCAGCAGTGAAAATTCGTGGACAGGGGGGCACTACGAGCAGTACTTC.

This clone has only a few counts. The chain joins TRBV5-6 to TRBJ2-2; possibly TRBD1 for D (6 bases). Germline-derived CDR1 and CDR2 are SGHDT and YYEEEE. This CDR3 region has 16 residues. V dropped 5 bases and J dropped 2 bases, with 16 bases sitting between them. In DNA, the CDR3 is TGTGCCAGCAGACCGGAAACAGGGCCCAACACCGGGGAGCTGTTTTTT. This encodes CASRPETGPNTGELFF.

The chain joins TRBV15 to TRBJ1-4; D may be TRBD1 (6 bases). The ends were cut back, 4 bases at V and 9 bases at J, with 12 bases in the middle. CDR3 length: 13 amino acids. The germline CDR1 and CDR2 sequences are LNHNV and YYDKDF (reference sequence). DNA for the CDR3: TGTGCCACCAGCATGAACAGGGCCCAAAAACTGTTTTTT. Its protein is CATSMNRAQKLFF.

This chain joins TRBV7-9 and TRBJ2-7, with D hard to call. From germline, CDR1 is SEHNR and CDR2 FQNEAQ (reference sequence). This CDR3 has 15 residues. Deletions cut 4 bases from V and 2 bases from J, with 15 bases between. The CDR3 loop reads CASSSQERKTYEQYF. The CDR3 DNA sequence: TGTGCCAGCAGCTCCCAGGAGAGGAAAACCTACGAGCAGTACTTC.

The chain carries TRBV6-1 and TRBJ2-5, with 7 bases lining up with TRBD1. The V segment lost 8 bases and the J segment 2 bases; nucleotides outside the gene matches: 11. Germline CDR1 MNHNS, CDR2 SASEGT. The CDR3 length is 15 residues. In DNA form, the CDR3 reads TGTGCCAGCGGCAGAACAGGGGTAGGACAAGAGACCCAGTACTTC. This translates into CASGRTGVGQETQYF.

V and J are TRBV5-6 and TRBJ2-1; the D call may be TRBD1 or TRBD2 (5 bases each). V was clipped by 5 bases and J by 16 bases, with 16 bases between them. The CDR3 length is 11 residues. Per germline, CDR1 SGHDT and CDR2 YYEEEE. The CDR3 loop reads CASSKGRAQFF. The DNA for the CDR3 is TGTGCCAGCAGTAAGGGACGGGCTCAATTCTTC. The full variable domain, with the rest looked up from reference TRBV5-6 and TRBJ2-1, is DAGVTQSPTHLIKTRGQQVTLRCSPKSGHDTVSWYQQALGQGPQFIFQYYEEEERQRGNFPDRFSGHQFPNYSSELNVNALLLGDSALYLCASSKGRAQFFGPGTRLTVL.

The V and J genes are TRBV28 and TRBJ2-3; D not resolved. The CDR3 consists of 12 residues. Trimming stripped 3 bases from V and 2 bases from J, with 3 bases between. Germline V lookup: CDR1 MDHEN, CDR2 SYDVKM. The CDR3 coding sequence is TGTGCCAGCAGTTTCCCCACAGATACGCAGTATTTT. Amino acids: CASSFPTDTQYF.

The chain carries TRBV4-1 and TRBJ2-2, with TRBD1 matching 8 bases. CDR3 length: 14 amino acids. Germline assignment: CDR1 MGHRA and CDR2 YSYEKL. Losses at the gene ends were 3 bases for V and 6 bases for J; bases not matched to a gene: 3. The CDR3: CASSQTGVSGELFF. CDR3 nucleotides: TGCGCCAGCAGCCAGACAGGGGTGTCCGGGGAGCTGTTTTTT.

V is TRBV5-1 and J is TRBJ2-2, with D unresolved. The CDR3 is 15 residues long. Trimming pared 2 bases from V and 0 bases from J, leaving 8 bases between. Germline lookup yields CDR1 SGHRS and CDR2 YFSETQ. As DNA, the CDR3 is TGCGCCAGCAGCTTAGCGTTTGCGAACACCGGGGAGCTGTTTTTT. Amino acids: CASSLAFANTGELFF.

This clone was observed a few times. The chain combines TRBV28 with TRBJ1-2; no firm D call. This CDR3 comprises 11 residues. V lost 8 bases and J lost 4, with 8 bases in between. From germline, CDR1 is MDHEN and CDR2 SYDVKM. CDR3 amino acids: CASLGSYGYTF. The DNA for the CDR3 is TGTGCCAGCCTCGGGAGCTATGGCTACACCTTC.

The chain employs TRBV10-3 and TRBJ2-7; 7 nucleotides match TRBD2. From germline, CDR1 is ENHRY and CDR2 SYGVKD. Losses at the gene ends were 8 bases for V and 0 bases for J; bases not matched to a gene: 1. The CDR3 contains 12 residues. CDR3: CAIGRDSYEQYF. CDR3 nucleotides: TGTGCCATCGGGAGGGACTCCTACGAGCAGTACTTC.

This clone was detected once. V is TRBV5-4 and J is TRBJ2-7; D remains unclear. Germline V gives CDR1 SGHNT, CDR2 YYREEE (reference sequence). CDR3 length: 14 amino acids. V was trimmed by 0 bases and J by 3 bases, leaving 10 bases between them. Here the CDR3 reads CASSLGLEDYEQYF. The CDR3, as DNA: TGTGCCAGCAGCTTGGGACTCGAGGACTACGAGCAGTACTTC.

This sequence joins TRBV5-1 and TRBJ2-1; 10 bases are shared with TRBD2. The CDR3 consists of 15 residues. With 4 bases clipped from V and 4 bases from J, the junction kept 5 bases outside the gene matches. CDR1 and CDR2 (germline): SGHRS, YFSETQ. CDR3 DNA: TGCGCCAGCAGCGCAGCGGGAGGGGTGTACAATGAGCAGTTCTTC. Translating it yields CASSAAGGVYNEQFF.

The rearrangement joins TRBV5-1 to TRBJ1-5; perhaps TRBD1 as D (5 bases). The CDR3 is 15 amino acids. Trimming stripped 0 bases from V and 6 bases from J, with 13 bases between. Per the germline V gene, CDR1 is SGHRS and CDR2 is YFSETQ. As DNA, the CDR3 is TGCGCCAGCAGCTTGGTAGCGGGGGTCAGTCAGCCCCAGCATTTT. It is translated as CASSLVAGVSQPQHF. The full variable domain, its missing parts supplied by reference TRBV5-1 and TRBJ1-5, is KAGVTQTPRYLIKTRGQQVTLSCSPISGHRSVSWYQQTPGQGLQFLFEYFSETQRNKGNFPGRFSGRQFSNSRSEMNVSTLELGDSALYLCASSLVAGVSQPQHFGDGTRLSIL.